The T cell receptor beta chain under discussion was sequenced for a study of radiation and T cells in renal cell carcinoma. Study-wide results and caveats: Top tumor clonotypes rose in blood 2 weeks post-radiation, then contracted.

This sample's time point: baseline pretreatment blood. Described treatment: 15 Gy SBRT to primary tumor, nephrectomy 4 weeks later. Clones were sequenced by immunoSEQ multiplex PCR, and TCRdb holds only the in-frame ones, with some missing. The sample lists roughly 100,000 clones; about 88% were seen once. The CDR3 contains 15 residues. In germline, CDR1 is SNHLY, CDR2 FYNNEI. Trimming at V came to 7 bases and at J to 0 bases, leaving 6 bases not matched to a gene. This clone was recorded at least ten times. Its cognate antigen is unknown. Sequencing was performed on blood, taken from a patient whose treatment included radiotherapy and nephrectomy. The TCR originated in a man over 45 with renal cell carcinoma. The chain links TRBV2 to TRBJ2-4, with TRBD2 matching over 7 bases. This chain's CDR3 is CASKLGGGAKNIQYF. The DNA for the CDR3 is TGTGCCAGCAAGCTGGGGGGGGGAGCCAAAAACATTCAGTACTTC. The variable domain in full, with the rest retrieved from reference TRBV2 and TRBJ2-4, is EPEVTQTPSHQVTQMGQEVILRCVPISNHLYFYWYRQILGQKVEFLVSFYNNEISEKSEIFDDQFSVERPDGSNFTLKIRSTKLEDSAMYFCASKLGGGAKNIQYFGAGTRLSVL.